A single sample is the source of the 25 T cell receptor beta chains below, sequenced in a study of blood T cell repertoires in COVID-19. TCRdb's copy holds only in-frame clones and misses some; the assay was immunoSEQ multiplex PCR. The sample lists fewer than 300,000 clones, around 90% seen once, with more than 0.95% in the top ten. Material: PBMCs or T cells enriched from blood (not recorded which). These TCRs come from a woman in her twenties or thirties who had recovered from COVID-19.

The rearrangement uses TRBV6-5 and TRBJ2-1; 7 nucleotides align to TRBD2. The CDR3 is 12 residues long. Unmatched junction bases numbered 9, after V lost 6 bases and J lost 13 bases. The V gene's germline CDR1 is MNHEY and CDR2 SVGAGI. The CDR3 region is CASSLTGTTQFF. The CDR3 bases are TGTGCCAGCAGCCTAACCGGGACTACTCAGTTCTTC.

V usage is TRBV11-2 and J usage is TRBJ2-7, with 9 bases identical to TRBD2. The CDR3 runs 15 residues. Germline values: CDR1 SGHAT, CDR2 FQNNGV. The V and J ends lost 1 base and 1 base, in that order; junction bases with no gene match: 2. CDR3 in amino acids: CASSLGSGRSYEQYF. CDR3 nucleotide sequence: TGTGCCAGCAGCTTAGGCAGCGGGAGGTCCTACGAGCAGTACTTC.

The chain recombines TRBV6-1 with TRBJ1-3, with D uncertain. Germline V gives CDR1 MNHNS, CDR2 SASEGT. V shed 0 bases and J shed 4 bases, with 7 bases lying between them. The CDR3 sequence is 14 residues long. CDR3 amino acids: CASSEAPRGNTIYF. CDR3 sequence (DNA): TGTGCCAGCAGTGAAGCGCCCCGGGGAAACACCATATATTTT.

The V gene is TRBV4-3, the J gene TRBJ2-1; 10 positions match TRBD1. The length of the CDR3 is 17 residues. Germline values: CDR1 LGHNA, CDR2 YSLEER. V shed 0 bases, J shed 2 bases, and the junction held 4 bases outside the gene matches. The CDR3: CASSQDGDRGTYNEQFF. The CDR3 DNA sequence: TGCGCCAGCAGCCAAGACGGGGACAGGGGTACCTACAATGAGCAGTTCTTC.

The chain uses TRBV19 and TRBJ2-7, with 10 bases that match TRBD2. V lost 5 bases, J lost 3 bases, and 4 bases stayed unmatched. There are 14 residues in the CDR3. Germline V gene lookup returns CDR1 LNHDA and CDR2 SQIVND (reference sequence). CDR3 loop: CASSSLAGGYEQYF. The DNA of the CDR3 is TGTGCCAGTAGTTCGTTAGCGGGGGGCTACGAGCAGTACTTC. Variable domain in full (rest from reference TRBV19 and TRBJ2-7): DGGITQSPKYLFRKEGQNVTLSCEQNLNHDAMYWYRQDPGQGLRLIYYSQIVNDFQKGDIAEGYSVSREKKESFPLTVTSAQKNPTAFYLCASSSLAGGYEQYFGPGTRLTVT.

The rearrangement uses TRBV5-1 and TRBJ2-5; D is uncertain. This CDR3 has 15 amino acids. Germline CDR1 SGHRS, CDR2 YFSETQ. Deletions cut 1 base from V and 2 bases from J, with 12 bases between. CDR3 sequence (DNA): TGCGCCAGCAGCTTGAGGCTCGGCGGACAAGAGACCCAGTACTTC. Encoded protein: CASSLRLGGQETQYF.

The chain has TRBV4-2 and TRBJ2-5; possibly TRBD2 for D (5 bases). The V gene lost 1 base and the J gene lost 5 bases, with 8 bases spanning the gap. The CDR3 covers 13 residues. CDR1 is LGHNA and CDR2 is YNFKEQ in the germline V gene. CDR3 sequence reads: CASSQGRGETQYF. The CDR3 DNA reads TGTGCCAGCAGCCAAGGCCGCGGGGAGACCCAGTACTTC.

The chain joins TRBV28 to TRBJ1-4; D is perhaps TRBD1 (5 bases). The CDR3 runs 14 residues. Trimming pared 3 bases from V and 6 bases from J, leaving 11 bases between. Germline V gene sequence: CDR1 MDHEN, CDR2 SYDVKM. CDR3 in DNA: TGTGCCAGCAGTTTTTGGGGGGACGATGAAAAACTGTTTTTT. It encodes CASSFWGDDEKLFF.

CDR3 sequence: CASRTGDNTGELFF. The CDR3 DNA is TGTGCCAGCAGGACAGGGGATAACACCGGGGAGCTGTTTTTT. This chain connects TRBV7-3 to TRBJ2-2; 8 nucleotides match TRBD1. Trimming cost V 6 bases and J 2 bases; bases outside gene matches: 2. The CDR3 has 14 residues. Germline assignment: CDR1 SGHTA and CDR2 FQGTGA.

V usage is TRBV7-9 and J usage is TRBJ1-1; unclear D gene. The CDR3 has 15 residues. Trimming stripped 5 bases from V and 4 bases from J, with 17 bases between. Germline lookup yields CDR1 SEHNR and CDR2 FQNEAQ (reference sequence). CDR3 sequence: CASSPRATAATEAFF. The CDR3 DNA reads as TGTGCCAGCAGCCCACGGGCCACAGCGGCCACTGAAGCTTTCTTT. Variable domain in full (rest from reference TRBV7-9 and TRBJ1-1): DTGVSQNPRHKITKRGQNVTFRCDPISEHNRLYWYRQTLGQGPEFLTYFQNEAQLEKSRLLSDRFSAERPKGSFSTLEIQRTEQGDSAMYLCASSPRATAATEAFFGQGTRLTVV.

The genes are TRBV28 and TRBJ2-1; D is uncertain. This CDR3 has 16 residues. Germline V CDR1 and CDR2: MDHEN, SYDVKM. Between the trimmed V and J ends, which lost 3 bases and 5 bases, there was a span of 17 bases. The CDR3, as DNA: TGTGCCAGCAGTTTTTCGCCTAGTGATATAAACAATGAGCAGTTCTTC. Encoded protein: CASSFSPSDINNEQFF. The whole variable domain, filled in from reference TRBV28 and TRBJ2-1, reads DVKVTQSSRYLVKRTGEKVFLECVQDMDHENMFWYRQDPGLGLRLIYFSYDVKMKEKGDIPEGYSVSREKKERFSLILESASTNQTSMYLCASSFSPSDINNEQFFGPGTRLTVL.

This chain joins TRBV6-2 or TRBV6-3 and TRBJ1-1, with 8 bases lining up with TRBD1. Germline loops: CDR1 MNHEY, CDR2 SVGEGT. The ends lost 4 bases at V and 3 bases at J; junction bases unmatched: 7. CDR3 size: 15 residues. CDR3 nucleotide sequence: TGTGCCAGCAGTTCCCGGACAGGGCGGGACACTGAAGCTTTCTTT. As protein: CASSSRTGRDTEAFF.

The CDR3 nucleotides are TGTGCCAGCAGGCCCGGGACTAGCGGAAAGGAGCAGTACTTC. It specifies CASRPGTSGKEQYF. The rearrangement uses TRBV7-9 and TRBJ2-7; 11 positions agree with TRBD2. Looked up from germline, CDR1 is SEHNR and CDR2 is FQNEAQ (reference sequence). After removal of 6 bases from V and 7 bases from J, the junction contained 8 bases not matched to a gene. This CDR3 is built from 14 residues.

A single count supports this clone. V and J are TRBV18 and TRBJ2-7; tentatively, D is TRBD1 (6 bases). The V gene's germline CDR1 is KGHSH and CDR2 LQKENI. The CDR3 extends over 14 amino acids. V was pared by 2 bases and J by 4 bases, with 12 bases between. The CDR3 nucleotides are TGTGCCAGCTCACCAGGACAGACTACTTACGAGCAGTACTTC. This gives the protein CASSPGQTTYEQYF.

The chain carries TRBV18 and TRBJ2-7; tentatively, D is TRBD1 (6 bases). This CDR3 has 14 amino acids. V was shortened by 2 bases and J by 6 bases, with 14 bases between the two germline ends. In germline, CDR1 is KGHSH, CDR2 LQKENI. CDR3 in amino acids: CASSPWDTVGEQYF. In DNA form, the CDR3 reads TGTGCCAGCTCACCATGGGACACGGTAGGCGAGCAGTACTTC.

The chain employs TRBV6-2 or TRBV6-3 and TRBJ2-7; 9 nucleotides agree with TRBD2. CDR1 and CDR2 from the germline V gene are MNHEY and SVGEGT. Trimming at V came to 6 bases and at J to 7 bases, leaving 13 bases not matched to a gene. This CDR3 is 15 amino acids long. CDR3 sequence (DNA): TGTGCCAGCAGCCGACTAGCGGAAGCCAGGGAGGAGCAGTACTTC. Translated, it gives CASSRLAEAREEQYF.

The rearrangement joins TRBV27 to TRBJ2-7; no clear D gene. This CDR3 has 14 amino acids. V lost 2 bases, J lost 4 bases, and 12 bases lay in between. The V gene's germline CDR1 is MNHEY and CDR2 SMNVEV (reference sequence). The CDR3 here is CASSLGIEPYEQYF. The CDR3 nucleotides read TGTGCCAGCAGTTTAGGTATTGAGCCGTACGAGCAGTACTTC.

The chain joins TRBV3-1 (or the pseudogene TRBV3-2) to TRBJ2-1; 7 bases are a match to TRBD2. Germline CDR1 LGHDT, CDR2 YNNKEL (reference sequence). This CDR3 spans 16 amino acids. V shed 4 bases and J 3 bases; nucleotides not matched to a gene: 9. As DNA, the CDR3 is TGTGCCAGCAGCCTAGTTTGTACTAGCGACTACAATGAGCAGTTCTTC. It codes for CASSLVCTSDYNEQFF.

The V and J genes are TRBV28 and TRBJ2-3, with 15 bases fitting TRBD2. J lost 3 bases, V lost 5 bases, and 6 bases had no gene match. Germline V gives CDR1 MDHEN, CDR2 SYDVKM. CDR3 length: 17 residues. CDR3 in amino acids: CASSAGTSGRHTDTQYF. The CDR3, as DNA: TGTGCCAGCAGTGCCGGGACTAGCGGGAGGCATACAGATACGCAGTATTTT.

The chain has TRBV11-2 and TRBJ1-2; 8 nucleotides agree with TRBD1. CDR3 size: 13 residues. CDR1 is SGHAT, CDR2 FQNNGV, per germline. After removal of 4 bases from V and 4 bases from J, the junction contained 2 bases not matched to a gene. The CDR3 sequence: CASSYQGAYGYTF. The CDR3 DNA follows: TGTGCCAGCAGCTATCAGGGGGCCTATGGCTACACCTTC.

This chain joins TRBV9 and TRBJ2-1; 11 bases are shared with TRBD1. CDR3 length equals 17 residues. The V gene end was trimmed by 3 bases and the J gene end by 8 bases; junction bases not matched to a gene: 13. The germline CDR1 and CDR2 sequences are SGDLS and YYNGEE. The CDR3 coding sequence is TGTGCCAGCAGCGCCCCCCCGGGACAGGGGGTGGTAGATGAGCAGTTCTTC. Translating gives CASSAPPGQGVVDEQFF.

This chain joins TRBV28 and TRBJ2-7, with 12 bases lining up with TRBD1. Looked up from germline, CDR1 is MDHEN and CDR2 is SYDVKM. With V trimmed by 4 bases and J by 4 bases, 11 bases remained unmatched. CDR3 size: 17 residues. In DNA, the CDR3 is TGTGCCAGCAGTTCAACGACCGGGACAGGGGGCATTTACGAGCAGTACTTC. Its translation: CASSSTTGTGGIYEQYF.

V gene TRBV18 combines with J gene TRBJ1-5, with a tentative D call TRBD1 (6 bases). The germline V gene has CDR1 KGHSH and CDR2 LQKENI. CDR3 size: 16 residues. Trimming cost V 2 bases and J 0 bases, with 11 bases left between them. The CDR3 sequence: CASSPGQKNSNQPQHF. In nucleotides, the CDR3 is TGTGCCAGCTCACCAGGACAGAAAAATAGCAATCAGCCCCAGCATTTT.

This chain joins TRBV19 and TRBJ2-3, with 8 bases matching TRBD1. Germline values: CDR1 LNHDA, CDR2 SQIVND (reference sequence). This CDR3 contains 13 residues. V shed 7 bases, J shed 1 base, and the junction held 1 base outside the gene matches. For the CDR3, the DNA is TGTGCCAGTACAGGGGGCGGCACAGATACGCAGTATTTT. This gives the protein CASTGGGTDTQYF.

The chain has TRBV10-3 and TRBJ2-5; 11 bases agree with TRBD2. V was pared by 3 bases and J by 5 bases, with 5 bases of the junction left unmatched. Germline V gives CDR1 ENHRY, CDR2 SYGVKD. CDR3 length: 15 amino acids. The CDR3 protein is CAISDRSSGRETQYF. CDR3 coding DNA: TGTGCCATCAGTGATAGGTCTAGCGGGAGGGAGACCCAGTACTTC.